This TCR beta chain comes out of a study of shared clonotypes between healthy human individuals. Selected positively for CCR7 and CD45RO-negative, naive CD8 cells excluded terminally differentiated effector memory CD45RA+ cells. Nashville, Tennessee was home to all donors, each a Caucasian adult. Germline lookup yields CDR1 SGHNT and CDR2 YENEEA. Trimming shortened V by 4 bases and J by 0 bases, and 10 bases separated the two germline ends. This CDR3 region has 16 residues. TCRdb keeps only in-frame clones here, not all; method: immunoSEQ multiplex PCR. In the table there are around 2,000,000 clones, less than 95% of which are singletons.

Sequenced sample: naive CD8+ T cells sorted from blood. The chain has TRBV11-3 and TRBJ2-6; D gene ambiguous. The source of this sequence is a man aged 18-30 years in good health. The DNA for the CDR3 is TGTGCCAGCAGCTCAGCTATCCTCTCTGGGGCCAACGTCCTGACTTTC. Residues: CASSSAILSGANVLTF. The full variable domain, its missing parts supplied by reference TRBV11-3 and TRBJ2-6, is EAGVVQSPRYKIIEKKQPVAFWCNPISGHNTLYWYLQNLGQGPELLIRYENEEAVDDSQLPKDRFSAERLKGVDSTLKIQPAELGDSAVYLCASSSAILSGANVLTFGAGSRLTVL.